This entry lists 23 T cell receptor beta chains sequenced from one sample in a study of cytomegalovirus exposure and HLA in healthy donors. 13 Jbeta primers and 60 Vbeta primers were used for the PCR. The data were produced by immunoSEQ multiplex PCR, yet TCRdb's version contains in-frame clones alone and is incomplete. The repertoire holds more than 70,000 clones, about 73% seen once, with more than 9.5% in the top ten. Sequencing was done on a sample of PBMCs. Receptors originate from a woman between 50 and 59 years old in good health and CMV-seropositive.

The J gene is TRBJ1-1, the V gene TRBV28, with 9 nucleotides matching TRBD1. This CDR3 has 13 amino acids. The germline V gene has CDR1 MDHEN and CDR2 SYDVKM. J gave up 5 bases and V 6 bases, and 4 bases lay outside the gene matches. The CDR3 reads CASRRQGETEAFF. Written as DNA, the CDR3 is TGTGCCAGCAGAAGACAGGGGGAAACTGAAGCTTTCTTT.

The chain recombines TRBV11-2 with TRBJ2-2, with TRBD2 identical over 12 bases. The CDR3 spans 15 residues. J lost 5 bases, V lost 5 bases, and 3 bases had no gene match. Per germline, CDR1 SGHAT and CDR2 FQNNGV. The CDR3 region is CASSKGLAGTGELFF. The CDR3 DNA is TGTGCCAGCAGCAAAGGACTAGCGGGGACCGGGGAGCTGTTTTTT.

This clone is labeled medium-sized. CDR3 coding DNA: TGCGCCAGCAGCCCTGGGACTAGCGTAACCATTGACAATGAGCAGTTCTTC. Protein: CASSPGTSVTIDNEQFF. The V gene is TRBV4-3, the J gene TRBJ2-1; 10 nucleotides match TRBD2. Germline values: CDR1 LGHNA, CDR2 YSLEER. CDR3 length: 17 amino acids. Unmatched junction bases numbered 11, after V lost 4 bases and J lost 5 bases.

The chain is built from TRBV2 and TRBJ2-5; 10 nucleotides match TRBD2. From germline, CDR1 is SNHLY and CDR2 FYNNEI. V lost 2 bases to trimming and J lost 2 bases; unmatched junction nucleotides: 5. This CDR3 spans 16 amino acids. The CDR3, as DNA: TGTGCCAGCAGTGAAACGCTAGCGGGGGAACAAGAGACCCAGTACTTC. Protein sequence: CASSETLAGEQETQYF.

The V and J genes are TRBV19 and TRBJ2-7; 8 nucleotides match TRBD1. The CDR3 length is 18 residues. Germline trimming cut 5 bases from V and 1 base from J; bases unmatched to any gene: 16. Per the germline V gene, CDR1 is LNHDA and CDR2 is SQIVND (reference sequence). The CDR3 DNA sequence: TGTGCCAGTAGTGTCTCGACAGGGGACGGGAGATCATCCTACGAGCAGTACTTC. This encodes CASSVSTGDGRSSYEQYF. Using reference TRBV19 and TRBJ2-7 for the parts outside the CDR3, the full variable domain is DGGITQSPKYLFRKEGQNVTLSCEQNLNHDAMYWYRQDPGQGLRLIYYSQIVNDFQKGDIAEGYSVSREKKESFPLTVTSAQKNPTAFYLCASSVSTGDGRSSYEQYFGPGTRLTVT.

The V and J genes are TRBV7-7 and TRBJ2-1, with D maybe TRBD2 (5 bases). The CDR3 is made up of 16 amino acids. The germline V gene has CDR1 SSHAT and CDR2 FNYEAQ (reference sequence). V gave up 5 bases and J gave up 2 bases, with 16 bases separating them. CDR3 sequence: CASSRTTTAPYNEQFF. CDR3 nucleotide sequence: TGTGCCAGCAGCCGCACGACTACGGCCCCCTACAATGAGCAGTTCTTC.

The rearrangement links TRBV27 to TRBJ1-2, with a tentative D call TRBD1 (5 bases). Looked up from germline, CDR1 is MNHEY and CDR2 is SMNVEV (reference sequence). V lost 5 bases, J lost 3 bases, and 19 bases lay in between. The CDR3 contains 16 residues. Written as DNA, the CDR3 is TGTGCCAGCAGTCCCCCCTTGGGCAGGGATGACTATGGCTACACCTTC. Translation gives CASSPPLGRDDYGYTF.

The chain joins TRBV7-2 to TRBJ2-1; 7 nucleotides align to TRBD1. The CDR3 loop spans 15 amino acids. Trimming took 1 base from V and 6 from J; bases not matched to a gene: 6. Germline V lookup: CDR1 SGHTA, CDR2 FQGNSA. CDR3 DNA: TGTGCCAGCAGCTTAGGAGACAGGGTAGCCAATGAGCAGTTCTTC. Translating gives CASSLGDRVANEQFF.

The V and J genes are TRBV10-1 and TRBJ2-3; 13 nucleotides match TRBD2. The germline gives CDR1 WNHNN, CDR2 SYGVQD (reference sequence). CDR3 length equals 16 residues. J was trimmed by 2 bases and V by 3 bases; bases with no gene match: 2. CDR3 DNA: TGCGCCAGCAGTGAAGGGACTAGCGGGAACACAGATACGCAGTATTTT. This translates into CASSEGTSGNTDTQYF.

The V and J genes are TRBV10-1 and TRBJ1-6, with 9 nucleotides matching TRBD1. This CDR3 has 14 residues. Germline loops: CDR1 WNHNN, CDR2 SYGVQD (reference sequence). Losses at the gene ends were 5 bases for V and 7 bases for J; bases not matched to a gene: 3. The CDR3 sequence is CASSLGQGNSPLHF. CDR3 bases: TGCGCCAGCAGTCTTGGACAGGGGAATTCACCCCTCCACTTT.

V usage is TRBV7-2 and J usage is TRBJ2-2, with 11 bases lining up with TRBD2. V lost 7 bases to trimming and J lost 2 bases; unmatched junction nucleotides: 3. Germline V CDR1 and CDR2: SGHTA, FQGNSA. The CDR3 sequence is 15 residues long. CDR3 region: CASTGLAGNTGELFF. The CDR3 nucleotides read TGTGCCAGCACCGGACTAGCGGGTAACACCGGGGAGCTGTTTTTT.

This clone occurred once. This chain uses TRBV29-1 with TRBJ1-1, with 9 bases aligning to TRBD1. The CDR3 totals 13 residues. The germline V gene encodes CDR1 SQVTM and CDR2 ANQGSEA. The trim removed 7 bases at V and 5 bases at J, leaving 8 bases unmatched. The CDR3 sequence is CSAYRGQGTEAFF. CDR3 sequence (DNA): TGCAGCGCCTATAGGGGACAGGGTACTGAAGCTTTCTTT. Filled out from reference TRBV29-1 and TRBJ1-1, the complete variable domain reads SAVISQKPSRDICQRGTSLTIQCQVDSQVTMMFWYRQQPGQSLTLIATANQGSEATYESGFVIDKFPISRPNLTFSTLTVSNMSPEDSSIYLCSAYRGQGTEAFFGQGTRLTVV.

The table lists this clone with a count of one. The chain employs TRBV5-4 and TRBJ2-5; tentatively, D is TRBD1 (5 bases). V shed 2 bases and J shed 3 bases, with 14 bases lying between them. The CDR3 extends over 15 amino acids. Germline V CDR1 and CDR2: SGHNT, YYREEE (reference sequence). CDR3 nucleotides: TGTGCCAGCAGCTTCGACAGCTCCCCTGAAGAGACCCAGTACTTC. Translating it yields CASSFDSSPEETQYF.

The chain is built from TRBV2 and TRBJ2-5; D may be TRBD1 (5 bases). CDR3 length: 14 amino acids. CDR1 and CDR2 (germline): SNHLY, FYNNEI. V dropped 5 bases and J dropped 5 bases, with 15 bases sitting between them. The CDR3 sequence: CASSPPRVGETQYF. The CDR3 DNA reads as TGTGCCAGCAGTCCCCCCAGGGTTGGCGAGACCCAGTACTTC.

This clone was seen more than once but under ten times. The rearrangement uses TRBV25-1 and TRBJ2-5; 9 nucleotides align to TRBD1. The CDR3 length is 16 residues. The V segment lost 1 base and the J segment 2 bases; nucleotides outside the gene matches: 5. Germline CDR1 is MGHDK and CDR2 is SYGVNS. The CDR3 sequence is CASSEFQGTGQETQYF. Here the CDR3 DNA reads TGTGCCAGCAGTGAATTTCAAGGGACAGGGCAAGAGACCCAGTACTTC.

This rearrangement joins TRBV30 to TRBJ2-7; TRBD2 is a possible D gene (6 bases). The CDR3 runs 13 residues. Germline values: CDR1 GTSNPN, CDR2 SVGIG (reference sequence). Between the trimmed V and J ends, which lost 5 bases and 11 bases, there was a span of 22 bases. CDR3 in DNA: TGTGCCTGGCAGGACCGGGGCCTACGGAGGGAGTACTTC. Its protein is CAWQDRGLRREYF.

This clone has a handful of counts. The chain is built from TRBV5-5 and TRBJ1-2; a possible D gene is TRBD1 (6 bases). V was pared by 2 bases and J by 8 bases, with 19 bases between. The CDR3 is 15 residues long. The germline CDR1 and CDR2 sequences are SGHKS and YYEKEE (reference sequence). The CDR3 region is CASSFYREGGDGYTF. The CDR3 coding sequence is TGTGCCAGCAGCTTTTACAGGGAAGGAGGAGACGGCTACACCTTC.

This chain uses TRBV28 with TRBJ1-3, with D perhaps TRBD1 (6 bases). Germline V gene lookup returns CDR1 MDHEN and CDR2 SYDVKM. Trimming pared 1 base from V and 2 bases from J, leaving 12 bases between. The CDR3 runs 16 residues. The CDR3 DNA follows: TGTGCCAGCAGTTTATATGCAGGGGAAGCTGGAAACACCATATATTTT. This sequence encodes CASSLYAGEAGNTIYF. Based on the CDR3 plus reference TRBV28 and TRBJ1-3, the full variable domain is DVKVTQSSRYLVKRTGEKVFLECVQDMDHENMFWYRQDPGLGLRLIYFSYDVKMKEKGDIPEGYSVSREKKERFSLILESASTNQTSMYLCASSLYAGEAGNTIYFGEGSWLTVV.

In this sample, this clone turned up a few times. The CDR3 is CASSIRVESYEQYF. In DNA, the CDR3 is TGTGCCAGTAGTATTCGGGTAGAGTCGTACGAGCAGTACTTC. The V and J genes are TRBV19 and TRBJ2-7; no definite D call. Trimming took off 3 bases at V and 4 bases at J, with 13 bases between the two ends. Germline lookup yields CDR1 LNHDA and CDR2 SQIVND (reference sequence). This CDR3 has 14 amino acids.

This rearrangement joins TRBV5-8 to TRBJ1-5; 8 nucleotides agree with TRBD1. The CDR3 sequence is 13 residues long. Per germline, CDR1 SGHTS and CDR2 YDEGEE. After removal of 2 bases from V and 8 bases from J, the junction contained 3 bases not matched to a gene. CDR3 nucleotides: TGTGCCAGCAGCTTCGACAGGGGAGAGCCCCAGCATTTT. Residues: CASSFDRGEPQHF.

V gene TRBV7-2 combines with J gene TRBJ1-1; TRBD1 is a possible D gene (5 bases). Trimming cost V 5 bases and J 0 bases, with 16 bases left between them. The germline CDR1 and CDR2 sequences are SGHTA and FQGNSA. This CDR3 is built from 16 residues. The CDR3 is CASSPIVGGMNTEAFF. For the CDR3, the DNA is TGTGCCAGCAGCCCTATTGTGGGGGGAATGAACACTGAAGCTTTCTTT. The whole variable domain, remainder taken from reference TRBV7-2 and TRBJ1-1, is GAGVSQSPSNKVTEKGKDVELRCDPISGHTALYWYRQSLGQGLEFLIYFQGNSAPDKSGLPSDRFSAERTGGSVSTLTIQRTQQEDSAVYLCASSPIVGGMNTEAFFGQGTRLTVV.

This chain connects TRBV30 to TRBJ2-7, with 8 bases that match TRBD1. Germline V gene lookup returns CDR1 GTSNPN and CDR2 SVGIG (reference sequence). CDR3 length equals 14 residues. The V and J ends lost 0 bases and 5 bases, in that order; junction bases with no gene match: 6. This CDR3 is CAWSVLTGDHEQYF. CDR3 nucleotides: TGTGCCTGGAGTGTCTTGACAGGGGACCACGAGCAGTACTTC.

This clone was observed a handful of times. The genes are TRBV28 and TRBJ1-1; unclear D gene. V shed 6 bases and J shed 0 bases, with 14 bases lying between them. Germline CDR1 is MDHEN and CDR2 is SYDVKM. There are 15 residues in the CDR3. For the CDR3, the DNA is TGTGCCAGCAGAGCTGGTACCGCGATGAACACTGAAGCTTTCTTT. Translated, it gives CASRAGTAMNTEAFF. Full variable domain (rest looked up from reference TRBV28 and TRBJ1-1): DVKVTQSSRYLVKRTGEKVFLECVQDMDHENMFWYRQDPGLGLRLIYFSYDVKMKEKGDIPEGYSVSREKKERFSLILESASTNQTSMYLCASRAGTAMNTEAFFGQGTRLTVV.